These T cell receptor beta chains were read from a single sample in a study of regulatory T cells in long-lasting Graves disease. TCRdb called the multiplex PCR reads again in MiXCR, with one record for every CDR3 protein. There are 450,000 to 650,000 distinct CDR3 sequences in the sample; about 16% occur only once, and 20% to 30% lies in the top ten. These data also featured in a second study, about T cells in Graves' hyperthyroidism and ophthalmopathy.

The sequences come from peripheral blood mononuclear cells (PBMCs), collected at new diagnosis, from a patient treated with antithyroid drugs. These receptors all come from a woman aged 35-65 years with Graves disease. CDR3s include the opening cysteine and the closing phenylalanine or tryptophan. The D gene is left open where the match is weak. Expanded clones get a size class; other rows say once, few or many, or leave the size out.

size: many
V: TRBV5-1
D: .
J: TRBJ2-3
DNA: TGCGCCAGCAGCTTGGAAGACATCACAGATACGCAGTATTTT
CDR3: CASSLEDITDTQYF

size: .
V: TRBV6-1
D: .
J: TRBJ2-1
DNA: TGTGCCAGCAGCCCCCCTGGAGGGATTGAGCAGTTCTTC
CDR3: CASSPPGGIEQFF

size: .
V: TRBV7-9
D: .
J: TRBJ2-1
DNA: TGTGCCAGCAGCCGAGAGGGGGAGGGGGGTCGGCAGTTCTTC
CDR3: CASSREGEGGRQFF

size: few
V: TRBV18
D: .
J: TRBJ1-2
DNA: TGTGCCAGCTCACCACGGGGGACCTCGATAGGGGATGGCTACACCTTC
CDR3: CASSPRGTSIGDGYTF

size: many
V: TRBV6-5
D: .
J: TRBJ2-3
DNA: TGTGCCAGCAGTTACGGCACAGATACGCAGTATTTT
CDR3: CASSYGTDTQYF

size: many
V: TRBV6-5
D: .
J: TRBJ1-2
DNA: TGTGCCAGCAGTTACTCGGCGGCCGATAACTATGGCTACACCTTC
CDR3: CASSYSAADNYGYTF

size: few
V: TRBV18
D: .
J: TRBJ2-2
DNA: TGTGCCAGCTCACCTTCAGGGTTTGTGGCCGGGGAGCTGTTTTTT
CDR3: CASSPSGFVAGELFF

size: few
V: TRBV19
D: TRBD1
J: TRBJ1-2
DNA: TGTGCCAGTAGTATTCAACCGGGACAGTACTACTATGGCTACACCTTC
CDR3: CASSIQPGQYYYGYTF

size: .
V: TRBV5-5
D: .
J: TRBJ1-1
DNA: TGTGCCAGCAGCTTGGGGATTGGACCTGAAGCTTTCTTT
CDR3: CASSLGIGPEAFF

size: .
V: TRBV3-1
D: TRBD2
J: TRBJ2-3
DNA: TGTGCCAGCAGCCAGGCTAGCGGGAGGAGCACAGATACGCAGTATTTT
CDR3: CASSQASGRSTDTQYF

size: few
V: TRBV7-8
D: .
J: TRBJ1-4
DNA: TGTGCCAGCACGGGGGGGCGGGGTGAAAAACTGTTTTTT
CDR3: CASTGGRGEKLFF

size: many
V: TRBV6-2/TRBV6-3
D: TRBD2
J: TRBJ2-7
DNA: TGTGCCAGCAGATCTCTAGCGGGGGGCCTCTGGCCCGAGCAGTACTTC
CDR3: CASRSLAGGLWPEQYF

size: many
V: TRBV28
D: .
J: TRBJ2-6
DNA: TGTGCCAGCAGATCCCCGGAGGCCAACGTCCTGACTTTC
CDR3: CASRSPEANVLTF

size: few
V: TRBV11-3
D: .
J: TRBJ2-6
DNA: TGTGCCAGCAGCTTAGATGGTCCGGGACTTTACTCTGGGGCCAACGTCCTGACTTTC
CDR3: CASSLDGPGLYSGANVLTF

size: many
V: TRBV2
D: .
J: TRBJ2-2
DNA: TGTGCCAGCAGTGAACTTGGGGCCGGGGAGCTGTTTTTT
CDR3: CASSELGAGELFF

size: .
V: TRBV2
D: .
J: TRBJ2-7
DNA: TGTGCCAGCAGTGGAGACATTTACTACGAGCAGTACTTC
CDR3: CASSGDIYYEQYF

size: many
V: TRBV7-3
D: .
J: TRBJ1-2
DNA: TGTGCCAGCAGCCTCGGTGGACAGAACTATGGCTACACCTTC
CDR3: CASSLGGQNYGYTF

size: few
V: TRBV14
D: .
J: TRBJ1-2
DNA: TGTGCCAGCAGCCCTTCTGCTAACTATGGCTACACCTTC
CDR3: CASSPSANYGYTF

size: few
V: TRBV11-2
D: .
J: TRBJ1-3
DNA: TGTGCCAGCCGTCCGCGGGCCTCTGGAAACACCATATATTTT
CDR3: CASRPRASGNTIYF